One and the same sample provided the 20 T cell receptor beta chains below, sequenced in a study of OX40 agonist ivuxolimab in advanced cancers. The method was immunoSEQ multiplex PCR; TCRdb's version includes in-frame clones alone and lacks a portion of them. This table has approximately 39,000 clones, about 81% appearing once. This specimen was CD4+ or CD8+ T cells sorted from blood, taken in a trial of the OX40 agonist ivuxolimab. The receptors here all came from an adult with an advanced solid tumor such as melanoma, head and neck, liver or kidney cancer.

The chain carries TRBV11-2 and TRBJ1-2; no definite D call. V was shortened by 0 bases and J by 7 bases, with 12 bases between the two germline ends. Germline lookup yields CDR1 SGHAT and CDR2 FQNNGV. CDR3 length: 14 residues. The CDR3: CASSLEVVLAGYTF. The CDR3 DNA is TGTGCCAGCAGCTTAGAGGTGGTATTGGCTGGCTACACCTTC.

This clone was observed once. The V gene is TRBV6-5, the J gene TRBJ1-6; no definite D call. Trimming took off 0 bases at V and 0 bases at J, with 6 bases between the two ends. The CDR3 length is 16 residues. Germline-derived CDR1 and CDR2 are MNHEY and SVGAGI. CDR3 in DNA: TGTGCCAGCAGTTACTCGAGGGTCTCCTATAATTCACCCCTCCACTTT. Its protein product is CASSYSRVSYNSPLHF.

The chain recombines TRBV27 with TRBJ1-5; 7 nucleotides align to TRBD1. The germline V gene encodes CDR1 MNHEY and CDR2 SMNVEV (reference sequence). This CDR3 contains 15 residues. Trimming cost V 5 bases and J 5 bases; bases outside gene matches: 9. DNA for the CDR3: TGTGCCAGCAGTCCTCGACAGGGACGCGATCAGCCCCAGCATTTT. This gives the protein CASSPRQGRDQPQHF.

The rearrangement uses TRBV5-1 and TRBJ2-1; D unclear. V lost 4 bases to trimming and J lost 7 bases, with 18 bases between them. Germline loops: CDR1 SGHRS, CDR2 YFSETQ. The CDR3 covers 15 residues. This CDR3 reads CASSPPLGFLNEQFF. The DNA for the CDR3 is TGCGCCAGCAGCCCTCCATTGGGATTCCTTAATGAGCAGTTCTTC.

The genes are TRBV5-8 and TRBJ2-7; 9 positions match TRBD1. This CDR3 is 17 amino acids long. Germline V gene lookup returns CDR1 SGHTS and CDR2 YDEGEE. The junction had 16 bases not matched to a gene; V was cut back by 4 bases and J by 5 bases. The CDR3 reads CASSPRGTGTGNHEQYF. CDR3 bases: TGTGCCAGCAGCCCCCGAGGCACCGGGACAGGGAACCACGAGCAGTACTTC.

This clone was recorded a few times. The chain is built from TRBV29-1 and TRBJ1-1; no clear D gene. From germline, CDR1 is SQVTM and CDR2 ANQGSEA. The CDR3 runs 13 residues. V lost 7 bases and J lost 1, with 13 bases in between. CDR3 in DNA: TGCAGCGCCAAAAGGGATCCGAACACTGAAGCTTTCTTT. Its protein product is CSAKRDPNTEAFF.

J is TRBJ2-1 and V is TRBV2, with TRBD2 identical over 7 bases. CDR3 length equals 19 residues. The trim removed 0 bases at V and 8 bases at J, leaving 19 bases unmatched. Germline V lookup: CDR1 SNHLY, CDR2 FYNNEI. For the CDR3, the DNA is TGTGCCAGCAGTGAAGCCAAACTAGCGAATTCATTCCTCAGGGATGAGCAGTTCTTC. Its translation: CASSEAKLANSFLRDEQFF. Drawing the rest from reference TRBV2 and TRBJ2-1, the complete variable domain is EPEVTQTPSHQVTQMGQEVILRCVPISNHLYFYWYRQILGQKVEFLVSFYNNEISEKSEIFDDQFSVERPDGSNFTLKIRSTKLEDSAMYFCASSEAKLANSFLRDEQFFGPGTRLTVL.

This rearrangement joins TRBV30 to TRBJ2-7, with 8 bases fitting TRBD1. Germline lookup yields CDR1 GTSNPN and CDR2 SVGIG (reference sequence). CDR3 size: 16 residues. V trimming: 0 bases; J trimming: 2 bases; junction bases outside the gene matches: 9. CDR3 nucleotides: TGTGCCTGGAGTGTTGGGTTGCGACAGGGGCCCTACGAGCAGTACTTC. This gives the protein CAWSVGLRQGPYEQYF.

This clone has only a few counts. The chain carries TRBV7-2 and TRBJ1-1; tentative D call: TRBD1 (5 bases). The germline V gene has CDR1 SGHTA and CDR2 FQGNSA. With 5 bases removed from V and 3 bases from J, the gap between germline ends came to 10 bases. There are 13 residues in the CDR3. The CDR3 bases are TGTGCCAGCAGCGCTGCAGGGTACACTGAAGCTTTCTTT. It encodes CASSAAGYTEAFF.

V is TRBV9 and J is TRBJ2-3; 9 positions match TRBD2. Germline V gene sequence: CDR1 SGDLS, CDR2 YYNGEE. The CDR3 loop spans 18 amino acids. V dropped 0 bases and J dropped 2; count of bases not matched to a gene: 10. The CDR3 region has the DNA TGTGCCAGCAGCGTAGGTCTAGCGGGGCCTCCCATCACAGATACGCAGTATTTT. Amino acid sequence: CASSVGLAGPPITDTQYF.

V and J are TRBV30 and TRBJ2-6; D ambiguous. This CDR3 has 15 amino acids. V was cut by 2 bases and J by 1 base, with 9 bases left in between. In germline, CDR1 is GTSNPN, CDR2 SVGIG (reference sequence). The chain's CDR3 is CAWSFGRSGANVLTF. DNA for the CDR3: TGTGCCTGGAGTTTCGGTAGGTCTGGGGCCAACGTCCTGACTTTC.

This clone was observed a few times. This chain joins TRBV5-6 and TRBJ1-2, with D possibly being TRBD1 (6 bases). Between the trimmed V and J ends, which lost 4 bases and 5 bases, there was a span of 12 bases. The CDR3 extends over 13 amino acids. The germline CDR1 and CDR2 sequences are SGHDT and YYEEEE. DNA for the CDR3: TGTGCCAGCAGCCAGGACAGAGAGTATGGCTACACCTTC. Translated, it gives CASSQDREYGYTF.

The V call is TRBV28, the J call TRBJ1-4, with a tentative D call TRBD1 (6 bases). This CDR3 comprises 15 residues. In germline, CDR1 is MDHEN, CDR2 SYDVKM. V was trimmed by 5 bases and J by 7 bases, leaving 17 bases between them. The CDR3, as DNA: TGTGCCAGCAGTGAGGGGGGCTCCAAAGGTGAAAAACTGTTTTTT. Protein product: CASSEGGSKGEKLFF.

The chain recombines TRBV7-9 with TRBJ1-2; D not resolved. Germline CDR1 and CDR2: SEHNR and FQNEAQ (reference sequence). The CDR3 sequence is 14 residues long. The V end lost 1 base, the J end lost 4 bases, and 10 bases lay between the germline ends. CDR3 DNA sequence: TGTGCCAGCAGCTTAGACACAGTCTTCTATGGCTACACCTTC. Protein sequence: CASSLDTVFYGYTF.

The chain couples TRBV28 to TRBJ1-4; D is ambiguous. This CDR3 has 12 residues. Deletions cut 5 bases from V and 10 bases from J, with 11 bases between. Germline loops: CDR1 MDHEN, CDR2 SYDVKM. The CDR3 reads CASSVTTVKLFF. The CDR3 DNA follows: TGTGCCAGCAGTGTCACAACGGTAAAACTGTTTTTT.

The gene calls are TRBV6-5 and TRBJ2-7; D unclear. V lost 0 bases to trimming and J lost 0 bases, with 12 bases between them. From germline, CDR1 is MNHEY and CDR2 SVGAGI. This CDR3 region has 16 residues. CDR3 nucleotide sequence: TGTGCCAGCAGTTACTCCGGGTGGGGTAGCTCCTACGAGCAGTACTTC. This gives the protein CASSYSGWGSSYEQYF.

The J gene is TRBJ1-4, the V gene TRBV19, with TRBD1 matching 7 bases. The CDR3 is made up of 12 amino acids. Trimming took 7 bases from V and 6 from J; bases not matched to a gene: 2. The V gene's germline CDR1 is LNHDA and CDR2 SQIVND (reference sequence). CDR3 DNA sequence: TGTGCCAGTAATGACAGGGATGAAAAACTGTTTTTT. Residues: CASNDRDEKLFF.

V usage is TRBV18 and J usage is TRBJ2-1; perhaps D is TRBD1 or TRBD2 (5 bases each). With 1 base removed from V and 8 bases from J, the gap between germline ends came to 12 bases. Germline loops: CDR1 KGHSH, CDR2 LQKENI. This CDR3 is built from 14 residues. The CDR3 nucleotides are TGTGCCAGCTCACCACGTCTTGTGGGGGATGAGCAGTTCTTC. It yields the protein CASSPRLVGDEQFF.

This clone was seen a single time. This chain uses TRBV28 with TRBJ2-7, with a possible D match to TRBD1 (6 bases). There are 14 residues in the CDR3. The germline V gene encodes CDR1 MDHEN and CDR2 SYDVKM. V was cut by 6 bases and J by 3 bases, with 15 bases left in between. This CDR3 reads CASRAGTSYYEQYF. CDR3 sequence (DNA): TGTGCCAGCAGAGCCGGGACATCGTACTACGAGCAGTACTTC.

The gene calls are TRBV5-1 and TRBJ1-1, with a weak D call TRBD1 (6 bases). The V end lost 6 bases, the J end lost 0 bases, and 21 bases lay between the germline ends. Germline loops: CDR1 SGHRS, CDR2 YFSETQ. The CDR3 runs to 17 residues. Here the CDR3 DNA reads TGCGCCAGCACCCTCGGGGGCAGGCCGATTATGAACACTGAAGCTTTCTTT. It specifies CASTLGGRPIMNTEAFF. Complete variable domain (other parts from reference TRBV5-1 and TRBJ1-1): KAGVTQTPRYLIKTRGQQVTLSCSPISGHRSVSWYQQTPGQGLQFLFEYFSETQRNKGNFPGRFSGRQFSNSRSEMNVSTLELGDSALYLCASTLGGRPIMNTEAFFGQGTRLTVV.